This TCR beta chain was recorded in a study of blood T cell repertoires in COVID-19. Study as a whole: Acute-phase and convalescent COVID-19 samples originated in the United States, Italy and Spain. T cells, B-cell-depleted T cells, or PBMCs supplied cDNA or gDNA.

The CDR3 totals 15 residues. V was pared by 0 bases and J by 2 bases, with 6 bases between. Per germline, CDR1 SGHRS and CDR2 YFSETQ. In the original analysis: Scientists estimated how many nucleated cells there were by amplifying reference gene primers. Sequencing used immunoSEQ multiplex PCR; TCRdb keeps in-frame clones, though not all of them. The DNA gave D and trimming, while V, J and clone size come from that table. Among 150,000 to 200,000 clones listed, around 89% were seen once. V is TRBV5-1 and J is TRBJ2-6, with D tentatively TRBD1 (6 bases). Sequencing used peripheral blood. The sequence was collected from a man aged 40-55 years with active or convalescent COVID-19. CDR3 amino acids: CASSLEGAGANVLTF. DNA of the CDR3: TGCGCCAGCAGCTTGGAGGGGGCTGGGGCCAACGTCCTGACTTTC.